This TCR beta chain is from a study of T cells after yellow fever vaccination. Germline loops: CDR1 DFQATT, CDR2 SNEGSKA (reference sequence). The length of the CDR3 is 12 residues. V gave up 3 bases and J gave up 5 bases, with 10 bases separating them. Study-level findings and limits: Compared with primary, the secondary response was weaker and peaked at day 5, not 15.

TCRdb itself ran the 5' RACE reads through MiXCR, one entry per CDR3 protein. The sample lists under 700,000 distinct CDR3 sequences; about 17% were seen once. In the case of this clonotype: The antigen is unknown.

This sequence originates from a young man who received the YFV17D yellow fever vaccine. The sample in question was PBMCs, obtained 5 days after the first yellow fever vaccination. V is TRBV20-1 and J is TRBJ1-2; no firm D call. CDR3 bases: TGCAGTGCTAGGAATAAGTTATATGGCTACACCTTC. This translates into CSARNKLYGYTF.